A selection of T cell receptor beta chains follows, all from one sample in a study of T cell repertoires in cytomegalovirus infection. Their antigen targets remain unknown. TCRdb reanalysed the reads using MiXCR and keeps one entry per CDR3 protein. The sample records 360,000 or so distinct CDR3 sequences, approximately 35% being singletons. The sequencing used cultured PBMCs, collected from culture after CMV antigen stimulation. All receptors come from a human donor in good health (CMV status not recorded). Some clones in this sample may be carry-over from other donors' samples. Each CDR3 is given with its conserved first and last residue. D genes are given only for firm matches. Size values are once, few and many counts, or a class for expanded clones, and some rows have none.

d_call: NA; clone_size: NA; j_call: TRBJ1-1; v_call: TRBV12-3/TRBV12-4; cdr3_aa: CASSFKSGWTEAFF
d_call: TRBD1; clone_size: NA; j_call: TRBJ1-2; v_call: TRBV10-2; cdr3_aa: CASSEGTGSFGYTF
d_call: TRBD2; clone_size: once; j_call: TRBJ2-3; v_call: TRBV20-1; cdr3_aa: CSARVLSGRRTQYF
d_call: NA; clone_size: NA; j_call: TRBJ1-1; v_call: TRBV7-4; cdr3_aa: CASSLVGEEAFF
d_call: NA; clone_size: few; j_call: TRBJ1-1; v_call: TRBV4-3; cdr3_aa: CASSQDWIPGEMNTEAFF
d_call: TRBD1; clone_size: once; j_call: TRBJ2-1; v_call: TRBV24-1; cdr3_aa: CATSDPGQGYNEQFF
d_call: NA; clone_size: many; j_call: TRBJ2-5; v_call: TRBV7-2; cdr3_aa: CASSLGSGSEETQYF
d_call: NA; clone_size: few; j_call: TRBJ2-3; v_call: TRBV9; cdr3_aa: CASSVGYGTDTQYF
d_call: TRBD2; clone_size: NA; j_call: TRBJ2-7; v_call: TRBV12-3/TRBV12-4; cdr3_aa: CASSLGPRRESGAF
d_call: NA; clone_size: few; j_call: TRBJ2-1; v_call: TRBV19; cdr3_aa: CASSIAGYVGDEQFF
d_call: NA; clone_size: NA; j_call: TRBJ2-5; v_call: TRBV25-1; cdr3_aa: CASRKGTQGTQYF
d_call: TRBD1; clone_size: few; j_call: TRBJ2-6; v_call: TRBV6-2/TRBV6-3; cdr3_aa: CASSYMGQGVSGANVLTF
d_call: TRBD1; clone_size: few; j_call: TRBJ2-5; v_call: TRBV11-3; cdr3_aa: CASSSRDSQETQYF
d_call: NA; clone_size: NA; j_call: TRBJ2-3; v_call: TRBV11-2; cdr3_aa: CASSRSPDTQYF
d_call: NA; clone_size: many; j_call: TRBJ2-7; v_call: TRBV7-2; cdr3_aa: CASSGGTAYEQYF
d_call: NA; clone_size: NA; j_call: TRBJ2-1; v_call: TRBV6-5; cdr3_aa: CASSYSGASSYNEQFF
d_call: TRBD2; clone_size: NA; j_call: TRBJ2-1; v_call: TRBV12-3/TRBV12-4; cdr3_aa: CASKLAGGGYNEQFF
d_call: NA; clone_size: many; j_call: TRBJ1-3; v_call: TRBV15; cdr3_aa: CATSRQASGNTIYF
d_call: NA; clone_size: many; j_call: TRBJ2-1; v_call: TRBV7-2; cdr3_aa: CASSLEMGVSYNEQFF
d_call: NA; clone_size: few; j_call: TRBJ1-2; v_call: TRBV12-3/TRBV12-4; cdr3_aa: CASSLGSGYTF
d_call: NA; clone_size: NA; j_call: TRBJ1-2; v_call: TRBV18; cdr3_aa: CASSPEGPPHGYTF
d_call: NA; clone_size: few; j_call: TRBJ1-5; v_call: TRBV7-8; cdr3_aa: CASSPRERVFEPQHF
d_call: NA; clone_size: many; j_call: TRBJ2-1; v_call: TRBV7-2; cdr3_aa: CASSQSRANNEQFF
d_call: NA; clone_size: few; j_call: TRBJ2-3; v_call: TRBV6-5; cdr3_aa: CASSYSRGPDTQYF
d_call: TRBD1; clone_size: NA; j_call: TRBJ1-1; v_call: TRBV15; cdr3_aa: CATTAGQGTTEAFF
d_call: NA; clone_size: NA; j_call: TRBJ1-5; v_call: TRBV28; cdr3_aa: CASSLDGGNQPQHF
d_call: TRBD2; clone_size: few; j_call: TRBJ2-1; v_call: TRBV28; cdr3_aa: CASSLPAGGPQFF
d_call: NA; clone_size: NA; j_call: TRBJ1-2; v_call: TRBV7-2; cdr3_aa: CASSLVRVRGYTF
d_call: TRBD2; clone_size: NA; j_call: TRBJ2-7; v_call: TRBV7-2; cdr3_aa: CASSLKLSSGIRPGEQYF
d_call: NA; clone_size: few; j_call: TRBJ2-5; v_call: TRBV7-2; cdr3_aa: CASSLADNQETQYF
d_call: TRBD2; clone_size: few; j_call: TRBJ2-1; v_call: TRBV18; cdr3_aa: CASSPPYPGTSLGDEQFF
d_call: TRBD1; clone_size: NA; j_call: TRBJ1-5; v_call: TRBV7-9; cdr3_aa: CASSLGGTVGGNQPQHF